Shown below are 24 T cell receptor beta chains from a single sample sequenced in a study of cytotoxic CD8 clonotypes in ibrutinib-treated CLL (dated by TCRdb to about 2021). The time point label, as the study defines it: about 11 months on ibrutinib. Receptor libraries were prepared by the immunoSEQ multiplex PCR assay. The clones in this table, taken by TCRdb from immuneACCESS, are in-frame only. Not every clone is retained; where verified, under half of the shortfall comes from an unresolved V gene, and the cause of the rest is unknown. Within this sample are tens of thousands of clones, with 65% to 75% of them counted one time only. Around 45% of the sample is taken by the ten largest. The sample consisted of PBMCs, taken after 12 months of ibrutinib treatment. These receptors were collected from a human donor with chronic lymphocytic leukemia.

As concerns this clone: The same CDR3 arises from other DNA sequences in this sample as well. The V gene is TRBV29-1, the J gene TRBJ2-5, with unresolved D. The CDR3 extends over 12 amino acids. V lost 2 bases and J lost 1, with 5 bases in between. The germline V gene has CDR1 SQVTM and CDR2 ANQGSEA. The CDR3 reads CSVELGQETQYF. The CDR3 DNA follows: TGCAGCGTTGAACTGGGCCAAGAGACCCAGTACTTC.

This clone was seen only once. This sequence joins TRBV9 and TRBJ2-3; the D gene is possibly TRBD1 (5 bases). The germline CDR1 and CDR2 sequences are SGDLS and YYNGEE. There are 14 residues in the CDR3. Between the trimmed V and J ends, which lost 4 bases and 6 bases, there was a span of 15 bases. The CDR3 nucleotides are TGTGCCAGCAGCCCCCAAGGGGTTGAGGATACGCAGTATTTT. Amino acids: CASSPQGVEDTQYF. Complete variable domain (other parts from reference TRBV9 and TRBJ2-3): DSGVTQTPKHLITATGQRVTLRCSPRSGDLSVYWYQQSLDQGLQFLIQYYNGEERAKGNILERFSAQQFPDLHSELNLSSLELGDSALYFCASSPQGVEDTQYFGPGTRLTVL.

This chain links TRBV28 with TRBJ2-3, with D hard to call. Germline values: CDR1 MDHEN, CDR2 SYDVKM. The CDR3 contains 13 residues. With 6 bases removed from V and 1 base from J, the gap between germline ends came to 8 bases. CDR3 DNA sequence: TGTGCCAGCAGCCCCCAGCGCACAGATACGCAGTATTTT. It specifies CASSPQRTDTQYF.

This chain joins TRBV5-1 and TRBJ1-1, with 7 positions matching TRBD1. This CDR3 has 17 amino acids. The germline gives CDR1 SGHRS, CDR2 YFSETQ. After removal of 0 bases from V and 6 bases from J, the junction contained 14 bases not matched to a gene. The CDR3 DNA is TGCGCCAGCAGCTTGGGGAATACAGGGGCGGTGGGCCCTGAAGCTTTCTTT. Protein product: CASSLGNTGAVGPEAFF.

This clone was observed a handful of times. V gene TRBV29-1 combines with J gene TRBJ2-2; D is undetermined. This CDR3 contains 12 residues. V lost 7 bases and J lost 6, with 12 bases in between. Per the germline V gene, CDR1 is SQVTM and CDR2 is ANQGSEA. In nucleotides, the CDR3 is TGCAGCGCCCAGAGTTACCCCGGGGAGCTGTTTTTT. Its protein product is CSAQSYPGELFF.

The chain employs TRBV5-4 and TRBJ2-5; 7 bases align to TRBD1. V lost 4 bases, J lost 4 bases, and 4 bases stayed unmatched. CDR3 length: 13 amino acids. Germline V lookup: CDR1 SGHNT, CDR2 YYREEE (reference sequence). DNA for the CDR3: TGTGCCAGCAGCCGAGCAGGGGGAGAGACCCAGTACTTC. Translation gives CASSRAGGETQYF.

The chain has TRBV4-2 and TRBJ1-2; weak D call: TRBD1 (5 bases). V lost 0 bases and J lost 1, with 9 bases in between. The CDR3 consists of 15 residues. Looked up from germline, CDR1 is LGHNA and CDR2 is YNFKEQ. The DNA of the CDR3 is TGTGCCAGCAGCCAAGATCGGGGACTTAACTATGGCTACACCTTC. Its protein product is CASSQDRGLNYGYTF.

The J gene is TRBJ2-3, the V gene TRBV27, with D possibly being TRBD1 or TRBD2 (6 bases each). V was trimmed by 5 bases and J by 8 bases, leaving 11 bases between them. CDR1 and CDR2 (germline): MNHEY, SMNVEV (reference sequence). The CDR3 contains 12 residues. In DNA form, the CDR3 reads TGTGCCAGCAGTGGGGGGCGAGGTACGCAGTATTTT. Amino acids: CASSGGRGTQYF.

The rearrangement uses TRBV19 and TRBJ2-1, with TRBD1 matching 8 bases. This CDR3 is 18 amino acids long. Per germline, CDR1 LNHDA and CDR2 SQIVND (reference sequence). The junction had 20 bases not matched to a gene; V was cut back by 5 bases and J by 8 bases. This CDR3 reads CASSPFGLQGVSRYEQFF. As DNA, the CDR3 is TGTGCCAGTAGTCCCTTCGGCTTACAGGGGGTGAGCCGATATGAGCAGTTCTTC.

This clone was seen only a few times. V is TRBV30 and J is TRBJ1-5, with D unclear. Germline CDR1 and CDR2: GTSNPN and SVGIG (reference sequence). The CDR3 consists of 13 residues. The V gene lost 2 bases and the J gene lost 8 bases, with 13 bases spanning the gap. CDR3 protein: CAWSLGRMEPQHF. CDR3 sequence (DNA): TGTGCCTGGAGTCTAGGTCGGATGGAGCCCCAGCATTTT.

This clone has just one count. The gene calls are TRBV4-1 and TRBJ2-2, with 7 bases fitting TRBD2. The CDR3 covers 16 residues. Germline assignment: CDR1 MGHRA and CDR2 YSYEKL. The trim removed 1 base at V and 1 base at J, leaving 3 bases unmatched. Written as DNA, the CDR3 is TGCGCCAGCAGCCAAGCACTAGCGTGGAACACCGGGGAGCTGTTTTTT. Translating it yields CASSQALAWNTGELFF.

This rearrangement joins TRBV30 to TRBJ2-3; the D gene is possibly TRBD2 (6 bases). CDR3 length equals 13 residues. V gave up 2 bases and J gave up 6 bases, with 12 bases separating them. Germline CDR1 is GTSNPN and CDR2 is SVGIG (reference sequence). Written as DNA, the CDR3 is TGTGCCTGGAGTCCGGGAGTCGGGGATACGCAGTATTTT. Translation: CAWSPGVGDTQYF.

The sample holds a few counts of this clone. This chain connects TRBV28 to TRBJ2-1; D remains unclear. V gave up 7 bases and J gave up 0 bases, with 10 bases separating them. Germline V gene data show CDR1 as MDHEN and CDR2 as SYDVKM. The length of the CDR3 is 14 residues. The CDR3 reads CASTRRSSYNEQFF. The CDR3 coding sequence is TGTGCCAGCACCAGGCGGAGCTCCTACAATGAGCAGTTCTTC. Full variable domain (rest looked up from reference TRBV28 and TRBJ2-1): DVKVTQSSRYLVKRTGEKVFLECVQDMDHENMFWYRQDPGLGLRLIYFSYDVKMKEKGDIPEGYSVSREKKERFSLILESASTNQTSMYLCASTRRSSYNEQFFGPGTRLTVL.

CDR3 protein: CASSLGLAMETQYF. CDR3 in DNA: TGTGCCAGCAGCTTAGGCCTAGCGATGGAGACCCAGTACTTC. The chain carries TRBV7-2 and TRBJ2-5; tentative D call: TRBD2 (6 bases). Trimming cost V 1 base and J 5 bases, with 11 bases left between them. Germline CDR1 SGHTA, CDR2 FQGNSA. This CDR3 contains 14 residues.

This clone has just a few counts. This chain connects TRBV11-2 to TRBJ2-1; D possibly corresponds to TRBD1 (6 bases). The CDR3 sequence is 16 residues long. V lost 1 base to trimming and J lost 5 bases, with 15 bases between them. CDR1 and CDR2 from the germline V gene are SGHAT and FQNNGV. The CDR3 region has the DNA TGTGCCAGCAGCTTAGTTTGGTCAGGGGCAAACAATGAGCAGTTCTTC. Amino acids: CASSLVWSGANNEQFF. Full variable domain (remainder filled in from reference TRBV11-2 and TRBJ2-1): EAGVAQSPRYKIIEKRQSVAFWCNPISGHATLYWYQQILGQGPKLLIQFQNNGVVDDSQLPKDRFSAERLKGVDSTLKIQPAKLEDSAVYLCASSLVWSGANNEQFFGPGTRLTVL.

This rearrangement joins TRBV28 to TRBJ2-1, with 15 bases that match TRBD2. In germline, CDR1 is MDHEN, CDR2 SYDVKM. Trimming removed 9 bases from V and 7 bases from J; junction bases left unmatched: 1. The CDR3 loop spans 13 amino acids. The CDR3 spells CASGTSGRNEQFF. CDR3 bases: TGTGCCAGTGGGACTAGCGGGAGGAATGAGCAGTTCTTC.

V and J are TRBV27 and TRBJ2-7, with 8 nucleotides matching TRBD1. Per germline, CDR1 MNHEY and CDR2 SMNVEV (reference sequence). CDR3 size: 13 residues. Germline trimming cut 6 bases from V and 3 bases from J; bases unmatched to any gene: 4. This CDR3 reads CASSGGQDYEQYF. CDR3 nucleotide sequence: TGTGCCAGCAGCGGGGGACAGGACTACGAGCAGTACTTC.

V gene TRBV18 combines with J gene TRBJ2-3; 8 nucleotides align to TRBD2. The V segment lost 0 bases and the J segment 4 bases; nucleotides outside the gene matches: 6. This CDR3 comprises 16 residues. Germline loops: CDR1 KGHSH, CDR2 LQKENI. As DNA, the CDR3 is TGTGCCAGCTCACCACCCTTCGGGAGGGCCTCAGATACGCAGTATTTT. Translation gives CASSPPFGRASDTQYF.

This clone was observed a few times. CDR3 bases: TGTGCCTGGAGTAACGGACTAGCGGGAGTGGACGAGCAGTACTTC. This sequence encodes CAWSNGLAGVDEQYF. The chain couples TRBV30 to TRBJ2-7, with 13 bases fitting TRBD2. The junction had 6 bases not matched to a gene; V was cut back by 2 bases and J by 5 bases. CDR1 is GTSNPN, CDR2 SVGIG, per germline (reference sequence). The CDR3 totals 15 residues.

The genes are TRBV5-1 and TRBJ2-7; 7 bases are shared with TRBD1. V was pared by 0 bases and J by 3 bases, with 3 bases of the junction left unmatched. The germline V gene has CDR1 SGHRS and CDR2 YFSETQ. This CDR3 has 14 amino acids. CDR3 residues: CASSLGQGSYEQYF. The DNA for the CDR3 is TGCGCCAGCAGCTTGGGACAGGGTAGCTACGAGCAGTACTTC.

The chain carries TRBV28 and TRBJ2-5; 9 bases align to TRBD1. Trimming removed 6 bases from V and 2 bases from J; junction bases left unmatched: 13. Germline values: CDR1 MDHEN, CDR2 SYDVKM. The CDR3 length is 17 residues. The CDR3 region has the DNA TGTGCCAGCAGGATCAGGAAACTAGGGACAGGGCAAGAGACCCAGTACTTC. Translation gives CASRIRKLGTGQETQYF.

The CDR3, as DNA: TGCGCCAGCAGCCTTGGTACAATGGCTAGCTACGAGCAGTACTTC. Protein product: CASSLGTMASYEQYF. The chain uses TRBV5-1 and TRBJ2-7; D remains unclear. The CDR3 extends over 15 amino acids. The V end lost 4 bases, the J end lost 3 bases, and 17 bases lay between the germline ends. Per germline, CDR1 SGHRS and CDR2 YFSETQ.

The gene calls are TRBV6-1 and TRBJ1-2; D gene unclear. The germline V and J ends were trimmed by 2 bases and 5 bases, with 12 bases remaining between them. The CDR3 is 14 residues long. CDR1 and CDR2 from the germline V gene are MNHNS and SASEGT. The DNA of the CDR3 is TGTGCCAGCAGTGAACGCGGGTTTGGGTATGGCTACACCTTC. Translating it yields CASSERGFGYGYTF.

DNA for the CDR3: TGTGCCAGCAGGCAAGCCTACGAGCAGTACTTC. It specifies CASRQAYEQYF. The J gene is TRBJ2-7, the V gene TRBV25-1; D is unclear. V dropped 6 bases and J dropped 2 bases, with 5 bases sitting between them. CDR1 and CDR2 (germline): MGHDK, SYGVNS. The CDR3 sequence is 11 residues long.